These 26 T cell receptor beta chains came from one sample sequenced in a study of PD-L1 blockade in urothelial cancer. Assay used: immunoSEQ multiplex PCR; TCRdb lists only in-frame clones, some missing. The sample lists about 24,000 clones; about 83% were seen once. Here the sequenced sample was PBMCs, taken around atezolizumab (anti-PD-L1) treatment. These receptors were taken from a middle-aged man with urothelial cancer.

The CDR3 DNA follows: TGTGCCAGTAGTCCGGGACAGAAGAATGAAAAACTGTTTTTT. This sequence encodes CASSPGQKNEKLFF. The rearrangement uses TRBV19 and TRBJ1-4; 7 bases are shared with TRBD1. Germline CDR1 LNHDA, CDR2 SQIVND (reference sequence). V shed 5 bases, J shed 5 bases, and the junction held 5 bases outside the gene matches. The CDR3 length is 14 residues.

This clone came up a few times. The V and J genes are TRBV9 and TRBJ1-2; possible D gene TRBD1, 6 bases. The CDR3 runs 13 residues. Trimming left V 4 bases short and J 6 bases short, with 13 bases between. Per the germline V gene, CDR1 is SGDLS and CDR2 is YYNGEE. The CDR3: CASSHRVKDGYTF. CDR3 sequence (DNA): TGTGCCAGCAGCCACAGGGTTAAGGATGGCTACACCTTC.

The rearrangement joins TRBV30 to TRBJ1-2; unclear D gene. The V gene lost 2 bases and the J gene lost 2 bases, with 12 bases spanning the gap. CDR3 size: 14 residues. Germline CDR1 reads GTSNPN; CDR2 reads SVGIG (reference sequence). The CDR3 region is CAWSYGTGNYGYTF. CDR3 DNA: TGTGCCTGGAGTTATGGCACGGGGAACTATGGCTACACCTTC.

This clone turned up a few times. The chain recombines TRBV2 with TRBJ2-5; possible D gene TRBD1, 6 bases. The CDR3 runs to 17 residues. Looked up from germline, CDR1 is SNHLY and CDR2 is FYNNEI. V lost 7 bases and J 7 bases, leaving 28 bases between the germline ends. The CDR3 protein is CASTGDKARPAVGTQYF. CDR3 sequence (DNA): TGTGCCAGCACCGGGGACAAGGCCCGCCCCGCGGTGGGGACCCAGTACTTC.

The V gene is TRBV10-1, the J gene TRBJ2-7; D remains unclear. This CDR3 comprises 12 residues. The V end was cut by 0 bases, the J end by 5 bases, with 5 bases between. Germline CDR1 reads WNHNN; CDR2 reads SYGVQD (reference sequence). The CDR3 is CASSESGNEQYF. The CDR3 nucleotides are TGCGCCAGCAGTGAGTCGGGCAACGAGCAGTACTTC.

The rearrangement joins TRBV2 to TRBJ1-5, with D maybe TRBD1 (5 bases). The CDR3 is 14 amino acids. Trimming stripped 4 bases from V and 6 bases from J, with 13 bases between. Per germline, CDR1 SNHLY and CDR2 FYNNEI. CDR3 nucleotides: TGTGCCAGCAGTGTCGGAGCAAGGGGTCAGCCCCAGCATTTT. This translates into CASSVGARGQPQHF. Complete variable domain (other parts from reference TRBV2 and TRBJ1-5): EPEVTQTPSHQVTQMGQEVILRCVPISNHLYFYWYRQILGQKVEFLVSFYNNEISEKSEIFDDQFSVERPDGSNFTLKIRSTKLEDSAMYFCASSVGARGQPQHFGDGTRLSIL.

Here the CDR3 DNA reads TGTGCCAGCAGCCGGGCGCTAGCGGGGGTTTACAATGAGCAGTTCTTC. Amino acid sequence: CASSRALAGVYNEQFF. The chain combines TRBV9 with TRBJ2-1; 10 positions agree with TRBD2. J gave up 4 bases and V 4 bases, and 8 bases lay outside the gene matches. The germline V gene encodes CDR1 SGDLS and CDR2 YYNGEE. The CDR3 runs to 16 residues.

This chain uses TRBV19 with TRBJ1-3; D may be TRBD1 (5 bases). Germline CDR1 reads LNHDA; CDR2 reads SQIVND (reference sequence). CDR3 length: 15 amino acids. V dropped 2 bases and J dropped 0 bases, with 8 bases sitting between them. Here the CDR3 reads CASSIQGLSGNTIYF. As DNA, the CDR3 is TGTGCCAGTAGTATACAGGGTCTCTCTGGAAACACCATATATTTT.

The V and J genes are TRBV27 and TRBJ2-3; D remains ambiguous. Per the germline V gene, CDR1 is MNHEY and CDR2 is SMNVEV (reference sequence). V was pared by 3 bases and J by 6 bases, with 10 bases between. The CDR3 runs 13 residues. CDR3 DNA sequence: TGTGCCAGCAGTTTCGGGTCACGGGATACGCAGTATTTT. Protein: CASSFGSRDTQYF.

This clone was recorded a few times. This chain joins TRBV7-6 and TRBJ1-6; 7 bases fit TRBD1. Losses at the gene ends were 5 bases for V and 6 bases for J; bases not matched to a gene: 7. Germline assignment: CDR1 SGHVS and CDR2 FNYEAQ. CDR3 length: 15 residues. CDR3 nucleotide sequence: TGTGCCAGCAGCCCTGGACAGGCTTCTAATTCACCCCTCCACTTT. This encodes CASSPGQASNSPLHF.

The chain combines TRBV4-1 with TRBJ2-3; possible D gene TRBD1, 5 bases. Germline assignment: CDR1 MGHRA and CDR2 YSYEKL. The CDR3 is made up of 13 amino acids. The germline V and J ends were trimmed by 2 bases and 4 bases, with 7 bases remaining between them. The CDR3 region has the DNA TGCGCCAGCAGCCAACTAGGGGCAGATACGCAGTATTTT. Translated, it gives CASSQLGADTQYF.

The genes are TRBV28 and TRBJ2-3, with a weak D call TRBD1 (6 bases). Germline CDR1 reads MDHEN; CDR2 reads SYDVKM. The CDR3 totals 16 residues. V lost 3 bases and J lost 0, with 13 bases in between. CDR3 nucleotide sequence: TGTGCCAGCAGTTTCCGACAGGCCTCTAGCACAGATACGCAGTATTTT. Its translation: CASSFRQASSTDTQYF. Together with reference TRBV28 and TRBJ2-3, the CDR3 gives the full variable domain: DVKVTQSSRYLVKRTGEKVFLECVQDMDHENMFWYRQDPGLGLRLIYFSYDVKMKEKGDIPEGYSVSREKKERFSLILESASTNQTSMYLCASSFRQASSTDTQYFGPGTRLTVL.

The rearrangement links TRBV7-2 to TRBJ2-1, with D possibly matching TRBD2 (7 bases). The V and J ends lost 5 bases and 8 bases respectively, with 22 bases between them. CDR1 and CDR2 from the germline V gene are SGHTA and FQGNSA. The CDR3 loop spans 16 amino acids. As DNA, the CDR3 is TGTGCCAGCAGCCCCCGAGCGGGACGAGGGGGTTATGAGCAGTTCTTC. Protein: CASSPRAGRGGYEQFF.

The chain couples TRBV7-7 to TRBJ2-1, with 13 bases matching TRBD2. Looked up from germline, CDR1 is SSHAT and CDR2 is FNYEAQ (reference sequence). V shed 1 base, J shed 13 bases, and the junction held 1 base outside the gene matches. The CDR3 runs 13 residues. The CDR3 DNA reads TGTGCCAGCAGCTTAGGACTAGCGGGAGGACAGTTCTTC. As protein: CASSLGLAGGQFF. Combining the CDR3 with reference TRBV7-7 and TRBJ2-1 gives the whole variable domain GAGVSQSPRYKVTKRGQDVTLRCDPISSHATLYWYQQALGQGPEFLTYFNYEAQPDKSGLPSDRFSAERPEGSISTLTIQRTEQRDSAMYRCASSLGLAGGQFFGPGTRLTVL.

Only one count was recorded for this clone. CDR3 loop: CASSRDREGYTF. The CDR3 DNA is TGTGCCAGCTCCCGAGACAGGGAAGGCTACACCTTC. The chain links TRBV18 to TRBJ1-2; TRBD1 agrees at 7 bases. V lost 6 bases to trimming and J lost 8 bases; unmatched junction nucleotides: 6. In germline, CDR1 is KGHSH, CDR2 LQKENI. CDR3 length: 12 amino acids.

The chain carries TRBV29-1 and TRBJ1-3; 11 bases match TRBD1. After removal of 4 bases from V and 3 bases from J, the junction contained 11 bases not matched to a gene. The CDR3 is 17 residues long. Looked up from germline, CDR1 is SQVTM and CDR2 is ANQGSEA. CDR3 amino acids: CSVAVDRGLGFGNTIYF. The CDR3 coding sequence is TGCAGCGTTGCGGTGGACAGGGGGCTGGGTTTTGGAAACACCATATATTTT.

The CDR3 coding sequence is TGTGCCAGCAGTGCACAGGGCCTCAGCGTATACGAGCAGTACTTC. Translation: CASSAQGLSVYEQYF. J is TRBJ2-7 and V is TRBV27; weak D call: TRBD1 (6 bases). The CDR3 is made up of 15 amino acids. Trimming stripped 5 bases from V and 4 bases from J, with 18 bases between. CDR1 and CDR2 (germline): MNHEY, SMNVEV (reference sequence).

This chain links TRBV4-3 with TRBJ2-6; D is perhaps TRBD2 (5 bases). Germline CDR1 and CDR2: LGHNA and YSLEER. This CDR3 region has 16 residues. Trimming shortened V by 0 bases and J by 2 bases, and 8 bases separated the two germline ends. CDR3 in DNA: TGCGCCAGCAGCCAAGATCCCGGGGCTGGGGCCAACGTCCTGACTTTC. It encodes CASSQDPGAGANVLTF.

V is TRBV5-6 and J is TRBJ2-5; D is unresolved. This CDR3 contains 15 residues. V lost 0 bases, J lost 2 bases, and 11 bases lay in between. The germline CDR1 and CDR2 sequences are SGHDT and YYEEEE. This CDR3 is CASSLVGASQETQYF. The CDR3, as DNA: TGTGCCAGCAGCTTGGTTGGAGCTTCACAAGAGACCCAGTACTTC. The full variable domain, its missing parts supplied by reference TRBV5-6 and TRBJ2-5, is DAGVTQSPTHLIKTRGQQVTLRCSPKSGHDTVSWYQQALGQGPQFIFQYYEEEERQRGNFPDRFSGHQFPNYSSELNVNALLLGDSALYLCASSLVGASQETQYFGPGTRLLVL.

The chain has TRBV19 and TRBJ2-2; TRBD2 is a possible D gene (6 bases). The V gene's germline CDR1 is LNHDA and CDR2 SQIVND (reference sequence). The CDR3 runs to 15 residues. Trimming took off 3 bases at V and 1 base at J, with 9 bases between the two ends. CDR3 region: CASSMVGGNTGELFF. The DNA for the CDR3 is TGTGCCAGTAGTATGGTGGGGGGGAACACCGGGGAGCTGTTTTTT.

The J gene is TRBJ2-1, the V gene TRBV19; 7 nucleotides agree with TRBD2. CDR3 length: 17 residues. The J segment lost 4 bases and the V segment lost 6 bases, leaving 15 bases of the junction unmatched. In germline, CDR1 is LNHDA, CDR2 SQIVND (reference sequence). The CDR3 protein is CASSLSATSSPYNEQFF. The CDR3, as DNA: TGTGCCAGTAGCTTATCCGCGACTAGCTCCCCTTACAATGAGCAGTTCTTC.

The chain recombines TRBV29-1 with TRBJ1-2, with D unresolved. The CDR3 runs 11 residues. Germline CDR1 reads SQVTM; CDR2 reads ANQGSEA. Trimming left V 7 bases short and J 6 bases short, with 12 bases between. The CDR3 nucleotides are TGCAGCGCCTCCCGGGAACATGGCTACACCTTC. This translates into CSASREHGYTF.

The rearrangement links TRBV29-1 to TRBJ2-6; D unclear. Germline loops: CDR1 SQVTM, CDR2 ANQGSEA. Trimming removed 3 bases from V and 0 bases from J, with 6 bases in between. The CDR3 runs 14 residues. The CDR3 loop is CSVELSSGANVLTF. CDR3 coding DNA: TGCAGCGTTGAGTTGAGCTCTGGGGCCAACGTCCTGACTTTC.

The gene calls are TRBV7-9 and TRBJ2-7; 10 bases map to TRBD2. J was trimmed by 2 bases and V by 4 bases; bases with no gene match: 17. This CDR3 comprises 19 residues. The V gene's germline CDR1 is SEHNR and CDR2 FQNEAQ (reference sequence). This CDR3 reads CASSSLASGRAVFAYEQYF. CDR3 sequence (DNA): TGTGCCAGCAGCTCCCTTGCCAGCGGGAGGGCCGTTTTTGCCTACGAGCAGTACTTC. Based on the CDR3 plus reference TRBV7-9 and TRBJ2-7, the full variable domain is DTGVSQNPRHKITKRGQNVTFRCDPISEHNRLYWYRQTLGQGPEFLTYFQNEAQLEKSRLLSDRFSAERPKGSFSTLEIQRTEQGDSAMYLCASSSLASGRAVFAYEQYFGPGTRLTVT.

The gene calls are TRBV19 and TRBJ1-6; a possible D gene is TRBD1 (5 bases). V was clipped by 6 bases and J by 2 bases, with 17 bases between them. Germline loops: CDR1 LNHDA, CDR2 SQIVND (reference sequence). CDR3 length equals 17 residues. CDR3 residues: CASSPFREGPYNSPLHF. In nucleotides, the CDR3 is TGTGCCAGTAGCCCTTTCAGGGAAGGACCCTATAATTCACCCCTCCACTTT. Together with reference TRBV19 and TRBJ1-6, the CDR3 gives the full variable domain: DGGITQSPKYLFRKEGQNVTLSCEQNLNHDAMYWYRQDPGQGLRLIYYSQIVNDFQKGDIAEGYSVSREKKESFPLTVTSAQKNPTAFYLCASSPFREGPYNSPLHFGNGTRLTVT.

The V call is TRBV6-1, the J call TRBJ2-3; weak D call: TRBD2 (5 bases). CDR3 length: 15 amino acids. From germline, CDR1 is MNHNS and CDR2 SASEGT. V lost 4 bases, J lost 5 bases, and 16 bases lay in between. CDR3 DNA: TGTGCCAGCAGTGGTCGTCTAGCATGGAGAGATACGCAGTATTTT. As protein: CASSGRLAWRDTQYF.